This is a list of T cell receptor beta chains from one sample in a study of post-analysis software for immune sequencing data. Using its own MiXCR run on the PCR reads, TCRdb lists one record per CDR3 protein. The sample yields 750,000 to 950,000 distinct CDR3 sequences, approximately 44% seen once. The sequenced sample was blood. The receptor source for this set is a girl aged 5 to 17 with multiple sclerosis. Each CDR3 is given with its conserved first and last residue. Each record gives: V gene, J gene, CDR3 length, CDR3 protein.

TRBV6-5	TRBJ1-1	15	CASQMWTTVNTEAFF
TRBV20-1	TRBJ2-7	13	CSARPISNYEQYF
TRBV6-6	TRBJ1-2	14	CASSARDRVYGYTF
TRBV6-4	TRBJ2-3	16	CASSDSAGGPTDTQYF
TRBV20-1	TRBJ1-2	15	CSARDFRTGEDGYTF
TRBV12-3/TRBV12-4	TRBJ2-1	16	CASSLASGAGYNEQFF
TRBV20-1	TRBJ1-1	13	CSAARDPYTEAFF
TRBV29-1	TRBJ2-5	13	CSVVGNGQETQYF
TRBV18	TRBJ2-4	14	CASSPLSGLDPQYF
TRBV29-1	TRBJ1-4	12	CSVSTVNEKLFF
TRBV7-9	TRBJ1-4	16	CASSEIRGATNEKLFF
TRBV12-3/TRBV12-4	TRBJ1-2	12	CAGRGQDYGYTF
TRBV6-5	TRBJ1-2	16	CASSPRGAGSFYGYTF
TRBV27	TRBJ2-5	14	CASREGTAGMQQYF
TRBV20-1	.	16	CSARAWTSGRRETQYF
TRBV6-2/TRBV6-3	TRBJ2-7	14	CASSSRLAPPTQYF
TRBV7-9	TRBJ2-5	13	CASSSPKQETQYF
TRBV19	.	14	CASSIEGVIYEQYF
TRBV7-2	TRBJ2-3	15	CASSRTSGARRSQYF
TRBV19	TRBJ2-7	12	CASSMNDYEQYF
TRBV7-2	TRBJ1-4	14	CASSPHAGPEKLFF
TRBV5-5	TRBJ2-1	17	CASSLAASGRDDNEQFF
TRBV4-2	TRBJ2-2	16	CASGRTPSEGIGELFF
TRBV5-1	TRBJ2-1	17	CASAPYLSGGNYNEQFF
TRBV7-9	TRBJ1-2	15	CASSLTGRENYGYTF
TRBV10-3	TRBJ2-3	16	CAISESIAGSTDTQYF
TRBV6-5	TRBJ1-5	15	CASSYDRRSNQPQHF
TRBV6-2/TRBV6-3	TRBJ2-7	14	CASSYSIGFYEQYF
TRBV2	TRBJ1-4	13	CAGRGGKGEKLFF
TRBV28	TRBJ2-7	16	CASLGTGGKKTYEQYF
TRBV25-1	TRBJ1-4	14	CASSAGRIGEKLFF
TRBV7-6	TRBJ1-2	15	CASSLEPGANYGYTF
TRBV2	TRBJ1-2	13	CASSSDRVYGYTF
TRBV15	TRBJ2-6	18	CATVRPEGDLAGANVLTF
TRBV6-1	TRBJ2-5	16	CASSESRTSGTETQYF
TRBV7-2	TRBJ2-3	16	CASSPSGLAGEDTQYF
TRBV5-8	TRBJ2-1	15	CASSTRTSGSYEQFF
TRBV12-5	TRBJ2-7	15	CARNDSVQYRYEQYF
TRBV28	TRBJ2-7	15	CASRPGLAGSYEQYF
TRBV12-3/TRBV12-4	TRBJ2-5	15	CASSPRTGWGETQYF
TRBV5-1	TRBJ2-4	15	CASSLVEGAKNIQYF
TRBV14	TRBJ2-1	14	CASSQAGRGNEQFF
TRBV15	TRBJ2-5	16	CATSSDGGRLQETQYF
TRBV5-1	TRBJ2-1	17	CASSLQPLGSVGNEQFF
TRBV24-1	TRBJ2-1	14	CATSDLPSGTEQFF